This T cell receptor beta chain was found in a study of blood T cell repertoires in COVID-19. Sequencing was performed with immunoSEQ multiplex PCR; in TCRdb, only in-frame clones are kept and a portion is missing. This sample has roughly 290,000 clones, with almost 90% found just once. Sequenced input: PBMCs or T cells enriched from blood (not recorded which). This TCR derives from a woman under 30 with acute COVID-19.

CDR3 coding DNA: TGTGCCAGCAGTTACGTCGGGTCTGGGGCCAACGTCCTGACTTTC. Its translation: CASSYVGSGANVLTF. This chain uses TRBV6-5 with TRBJ2-6; D gene uncertain. CDR1 MNHEY and CDR2 SVGAGI come from the germline V gene. The CDR3 extends over 15 amino acids. The V gene lost 2 bases and the J gene lost 1 base, with 6 bases spanning the gap.